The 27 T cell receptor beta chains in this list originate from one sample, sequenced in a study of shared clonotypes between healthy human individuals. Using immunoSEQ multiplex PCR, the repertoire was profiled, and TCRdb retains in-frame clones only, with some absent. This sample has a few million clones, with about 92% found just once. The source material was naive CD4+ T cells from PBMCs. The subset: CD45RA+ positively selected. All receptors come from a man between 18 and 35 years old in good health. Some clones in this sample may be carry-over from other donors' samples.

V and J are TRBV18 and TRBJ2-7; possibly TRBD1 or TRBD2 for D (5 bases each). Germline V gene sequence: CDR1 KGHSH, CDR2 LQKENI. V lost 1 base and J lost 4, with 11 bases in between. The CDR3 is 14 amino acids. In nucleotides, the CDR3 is TGTGCCAGCTCACCACTGGGACGCGGATACGAGCAGTACTTC. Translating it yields CASSPLGRGYEQYF.

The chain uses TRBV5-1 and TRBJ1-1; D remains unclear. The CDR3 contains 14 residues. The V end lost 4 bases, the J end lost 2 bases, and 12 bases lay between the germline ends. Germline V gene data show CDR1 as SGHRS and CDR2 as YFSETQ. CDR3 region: CASSTTAGNTEAFF. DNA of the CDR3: TGCGCCAGCAGCACAACTGCGGGAAACACTGAAGCTTTCTTT.

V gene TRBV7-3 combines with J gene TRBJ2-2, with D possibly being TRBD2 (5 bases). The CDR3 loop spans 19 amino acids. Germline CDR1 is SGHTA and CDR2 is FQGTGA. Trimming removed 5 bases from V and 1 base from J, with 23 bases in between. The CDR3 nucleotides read TGTGCCAGCAGCCTGGAGGTCCCGGCCCCGACCTTGAACACCGGGGAGCTGTTTTTT. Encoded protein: CASSLEVPAPTLNTGELFF.

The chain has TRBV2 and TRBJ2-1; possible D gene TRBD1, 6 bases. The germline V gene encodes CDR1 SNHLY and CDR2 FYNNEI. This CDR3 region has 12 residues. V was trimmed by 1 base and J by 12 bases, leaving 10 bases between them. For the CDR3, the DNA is TGTGCCAGCAGTGAAGGACAGGAAGGGCAGTTCTTC. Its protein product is CASSEGQEGQFF.

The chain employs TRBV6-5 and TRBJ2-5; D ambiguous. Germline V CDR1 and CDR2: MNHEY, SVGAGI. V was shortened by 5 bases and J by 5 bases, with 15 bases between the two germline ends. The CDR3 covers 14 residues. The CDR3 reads CASSRVFALETQYF. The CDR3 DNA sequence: TGTGCCAGCAGTCGGGTATTTGCGCTGGAGACCCAGTACTTC.

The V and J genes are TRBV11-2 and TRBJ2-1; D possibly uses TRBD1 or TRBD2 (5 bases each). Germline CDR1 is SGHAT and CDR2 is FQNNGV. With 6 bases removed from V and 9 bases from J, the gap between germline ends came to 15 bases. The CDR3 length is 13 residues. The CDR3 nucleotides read TGTGCCAGCAGACCAGGGAGCACGGGTGAGCAGTTCTTC. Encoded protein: CASRPGSTGEQFF.

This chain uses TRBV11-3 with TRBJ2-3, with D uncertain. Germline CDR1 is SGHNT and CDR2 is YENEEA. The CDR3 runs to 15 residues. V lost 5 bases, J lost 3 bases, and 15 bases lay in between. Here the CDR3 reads CASSHFTATTDTQYF. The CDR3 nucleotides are TGTGCCAGCAGCCACTTTACAGCCACGACAGATACGCAGTATTTT. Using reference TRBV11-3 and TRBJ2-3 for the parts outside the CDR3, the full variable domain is EAGVVQSPRYKIIEKKQPVAFWCNPISGHNTLYWYLQNLGQGPELLIRYENEEAVDDSQLPKDRFSAERLKGVDSTLKIQPAELGDSAVYLCASSHFTATTDTQYFGPGTRLTVL.

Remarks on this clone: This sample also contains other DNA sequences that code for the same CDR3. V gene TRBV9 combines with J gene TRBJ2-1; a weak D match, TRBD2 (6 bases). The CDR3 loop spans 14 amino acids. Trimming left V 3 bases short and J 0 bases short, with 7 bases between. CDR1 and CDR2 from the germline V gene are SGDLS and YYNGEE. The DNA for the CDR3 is TGTGCCAGCAGCGACGGGAGCTCCTACAATGAGCAGTTCTTC. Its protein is CASSDGSSYNEQFF.

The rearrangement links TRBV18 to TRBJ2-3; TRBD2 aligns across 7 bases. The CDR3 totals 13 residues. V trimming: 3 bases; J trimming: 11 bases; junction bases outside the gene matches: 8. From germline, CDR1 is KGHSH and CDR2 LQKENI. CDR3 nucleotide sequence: TGTGCCAGCTCACCCTCACCCTGGGAGGGGCAGTATTTT. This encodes CASSPSPWEGQYF.

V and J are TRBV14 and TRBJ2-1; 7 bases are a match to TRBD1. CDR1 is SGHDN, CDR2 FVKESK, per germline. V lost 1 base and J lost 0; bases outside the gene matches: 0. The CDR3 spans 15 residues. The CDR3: CASSQGQGSYNEQFF. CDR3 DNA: TGTGCCAGCAGCCAAGGACAGGGCTCCTACAATGAGCAGTTCTTC. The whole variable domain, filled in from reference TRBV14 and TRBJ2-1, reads EAGVTQFPSHSVIEKGQTVTLRCDPISGHDNLYWYRRVMGKEIKFLLHFVKESKQDESGMPNNRFLAERTGGTYSTLKVQPAELEDSGVYFCASSQGQGSYNEQFFGPGTRLTVL.

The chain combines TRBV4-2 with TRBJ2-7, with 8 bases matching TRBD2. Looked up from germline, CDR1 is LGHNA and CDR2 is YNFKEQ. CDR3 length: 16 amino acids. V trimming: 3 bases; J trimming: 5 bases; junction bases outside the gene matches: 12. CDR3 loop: CASSQGGAGRAHEQYF. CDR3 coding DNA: TGTGCCAGCAGCCAGGGAGGCGCCGGGAGGGCCCACGAGCAGTACTTC.

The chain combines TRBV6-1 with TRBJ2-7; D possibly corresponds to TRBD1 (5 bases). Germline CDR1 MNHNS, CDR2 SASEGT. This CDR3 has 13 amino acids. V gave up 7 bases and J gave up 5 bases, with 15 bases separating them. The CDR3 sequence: CASIEGVRDEQYF. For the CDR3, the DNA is TGTGCCAGCATCGAAGGGGTACGCGACGAGCAGTACTTC.

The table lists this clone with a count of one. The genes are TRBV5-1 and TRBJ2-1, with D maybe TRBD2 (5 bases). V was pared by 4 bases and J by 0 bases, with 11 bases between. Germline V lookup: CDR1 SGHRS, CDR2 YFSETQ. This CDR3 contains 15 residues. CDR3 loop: CASSGGYSSYNEQFF. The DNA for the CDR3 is TGCGCCAGCAGCGGAGGATATAGCTCCTACAATGAGCAGTTCTTC.

This CDR3 reads CASSLIAGKGYGSTQYF. CDR3 coding DNA: TGCGCCAGCAGCTTGATTGCGGGAAAGGGCTACGGAAGTACGCAGTATTTT. V gene TRBV5-1 combines with J gene TRBJ2-3, with D possibly matching TRBD2 (6 bases). Germline V gives CDR1 SGHRS, CDR2 YFSETQ. Trimming removed 1 base at V and 8 bases at J, with 23 bases between. This CDR3 has 17 amino acids.

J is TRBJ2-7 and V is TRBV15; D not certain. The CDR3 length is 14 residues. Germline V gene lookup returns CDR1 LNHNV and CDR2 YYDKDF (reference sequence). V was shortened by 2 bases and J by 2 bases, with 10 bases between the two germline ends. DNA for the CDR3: TGTGCCACCAGCAGACCAGACACAGCCTACGAGCAGTACTTC. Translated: CATSRPDTAYEQYF. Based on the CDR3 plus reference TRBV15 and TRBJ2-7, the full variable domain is DAMVIQNPRYQVTQFGKPVTLSCSQTLNHNVMYWYQQKSSQAPKLLFHYYDKDFNNEADTPDNFQSRRPNTSFCFLDIRSPGLGDTAMYLCATSRPDTAYEQYFGPGTRLTVT.

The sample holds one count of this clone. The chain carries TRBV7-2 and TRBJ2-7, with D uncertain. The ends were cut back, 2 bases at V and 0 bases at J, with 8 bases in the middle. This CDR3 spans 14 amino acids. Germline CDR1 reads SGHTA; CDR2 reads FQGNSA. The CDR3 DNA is TGTGCCAGCAGCTTATCCCGAAGCTCCTACGAGCAGTACTTC. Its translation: CASSLSRSSYEQYF.

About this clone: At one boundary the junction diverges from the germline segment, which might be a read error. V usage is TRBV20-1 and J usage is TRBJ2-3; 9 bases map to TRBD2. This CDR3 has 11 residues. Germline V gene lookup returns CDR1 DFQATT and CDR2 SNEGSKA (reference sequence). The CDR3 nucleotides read TGTGGCGGGAGGGTCACAGATACGCAGTATTTT. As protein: CGGRVTDTQYF.

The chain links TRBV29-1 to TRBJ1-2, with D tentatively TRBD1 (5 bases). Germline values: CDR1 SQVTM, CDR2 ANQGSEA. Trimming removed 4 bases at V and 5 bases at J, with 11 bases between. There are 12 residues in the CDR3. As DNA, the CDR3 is TGCAGCGTTGGGACAAGGGTATATGGCTACACCTTC. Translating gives CSVGTRVYGYTF.

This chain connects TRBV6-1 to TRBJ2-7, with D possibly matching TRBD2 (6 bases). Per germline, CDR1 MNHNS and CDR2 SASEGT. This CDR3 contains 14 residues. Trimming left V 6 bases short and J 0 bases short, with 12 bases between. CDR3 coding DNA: TGTGCCAGCAGGTCTCTCGGGAGCTCCTACGAGCAGTACTTC. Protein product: CASRSLGSSYEQYF.

Written as DNA, the CDR3 is TGTGCCAGCAGCCAAGGATTACGAGGATACAGACTCAATCAGCCCCAGCATTTT. The encoded protein is CASSQGLRGYRLNQPQHF. The chain couples TRBV14 to TRBJ1-5; D call uncertain. Germline-derived CDR1 and CDR2 are SGHDN and FVKESK. Trimming removed 1 base from V and 3 bases from J, with 19 bases in between. This CDR3 spans 18 amino acids.

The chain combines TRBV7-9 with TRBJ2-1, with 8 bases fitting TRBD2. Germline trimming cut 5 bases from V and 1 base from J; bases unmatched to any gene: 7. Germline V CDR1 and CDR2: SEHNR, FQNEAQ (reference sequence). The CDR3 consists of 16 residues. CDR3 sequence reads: CASSLGSGGSYNEQFF. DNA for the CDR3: TGTGCCAGCAGCCTAGGGTCGGGAGGGTCCTACAATGAGCAGTTCTTC.

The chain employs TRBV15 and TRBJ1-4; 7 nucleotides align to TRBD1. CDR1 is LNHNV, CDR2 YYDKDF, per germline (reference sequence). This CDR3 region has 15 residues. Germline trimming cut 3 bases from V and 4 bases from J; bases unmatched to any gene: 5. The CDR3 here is CATSRRQGNNEKLFF. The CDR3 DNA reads TGTGCCACCAGCAGGAGACAGGGTAATAATGAAAAACTGTTTTTT.

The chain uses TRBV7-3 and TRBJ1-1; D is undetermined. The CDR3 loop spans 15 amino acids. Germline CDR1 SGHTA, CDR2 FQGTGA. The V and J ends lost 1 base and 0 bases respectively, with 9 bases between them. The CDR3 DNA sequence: TGTGCCAGCAGCTTAAAGGGCAGCCTGAACACTGAAGCTTTCTTT. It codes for CASSLKGSLNTEAFF. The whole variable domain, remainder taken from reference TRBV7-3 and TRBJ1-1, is GAGVSQTPSNKVTEKGKYVELRCDPISGHTALYWYRQSLGQGPEFLIYFQGTGAADDSGLPNDRFFAVRPEGSVSTLKIQRTERGDSAVYLCASSLKGSLNTEAFFGQGTRLTVV.

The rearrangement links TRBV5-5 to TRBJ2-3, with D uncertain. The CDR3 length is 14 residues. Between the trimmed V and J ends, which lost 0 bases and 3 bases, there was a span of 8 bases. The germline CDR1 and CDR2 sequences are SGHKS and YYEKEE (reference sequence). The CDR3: CASSLAAYTDTQYF. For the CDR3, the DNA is TGTGCCAGCAGCTTGGCAGCATATACAGATACGCAGTATTTT.

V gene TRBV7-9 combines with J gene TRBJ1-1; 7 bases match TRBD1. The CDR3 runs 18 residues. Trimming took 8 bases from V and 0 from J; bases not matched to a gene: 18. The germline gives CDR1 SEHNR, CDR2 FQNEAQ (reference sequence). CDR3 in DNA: TGTGCCAGCCGAGCCCCGGTGAGGGGGCGAGGCATGAACACTGAAGCTTTCTTT. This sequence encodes CASRAPVRGRGMNTEAFF.

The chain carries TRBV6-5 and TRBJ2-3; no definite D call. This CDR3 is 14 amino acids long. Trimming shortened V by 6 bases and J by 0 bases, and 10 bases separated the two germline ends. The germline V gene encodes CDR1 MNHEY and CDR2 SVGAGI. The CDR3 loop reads CASSPAASTDTQYF. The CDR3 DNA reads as TGTGCCAGCAGCCCGGCGGCTAGCACAGATACGCAGTATTTT.

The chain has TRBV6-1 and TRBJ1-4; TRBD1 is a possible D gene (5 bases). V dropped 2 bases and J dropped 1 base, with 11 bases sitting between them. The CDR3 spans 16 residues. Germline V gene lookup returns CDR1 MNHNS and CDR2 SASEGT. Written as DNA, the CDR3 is TGTGCCAGCAGTGAAAGGTCTGGGGGAACTAATGAAAAACTGTTTTTT. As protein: CASSERSGGTNEKLFF.